This TCR beta chain emerged from a study of CD8+ T cells in alopecia areata. The treatment was: oral pan-JAK inhibitor, 5-10 mg twice daily. Deletions cut 8 bases from V and 1 base from J, with 11 bases between. The length of the CDR3 is 13 residues. Germline CDR1 is MNHEY and CDR2 is SVGAGI. Sequencing relied on a cDNA template that was reverse transcribed from extracted RNA. Clones were sequenced by immunoSEQ multiplex PCR, and TCRdb holds only the in-frame ones, with some missing. The sample has around 200,000 clones, 58% seen once; the top ten hold around 12%. The chain couples TRBV6-5 to TRBJ2-5, with D perhaps TRBD2 (5 bases). The TCR originated in a human donor with alopecia areata. This sample comprised CD8+ T cells sorted from blood, obtained at week 24, from a patient treated with tofacitinib. The CDR3 region is CASSGVPQETQYF. CDR3 nucleotide sequence: TGTGCCAGCTCCGGGGTTCCCCAAGAGACCCAGTACTTC.